These 19 T cell receptor beta chains originate from one sample sequenced in a study of graft-versus-host responses after intestinal transplantation (dated by TCRdb to the early 2020s). Receptor libraries were prepared by the immunoSEQ multiplex PCR assay. The clones in this table, taken by TCRdb from immuneACCESS, are in-frame only. Not every clone is retained; where verified, under half of the shortfall comes from an unresolved V gene, and the cause of the rest is unknown. The sample includes 99,000 or so clones, with roughly 82% observed a single time. The ten largest clones capture 1.4% of the sample. Sequences were derived from PBMCs, sampled 255 days after intestinal transplant. The source of these receptors is a human patient who received an intestinal transplant, so some T cells may come from the graft donor.

The chain joins TRBV14 to TRBJ2-3, with 10 bases lining up with TRBD2. Germline V CDR1 and CDR2: SGHDN, FVKESK. The CDR3 is made up of 17 amino acids. With 0 bases clipped from V and 4 bases from J, the junction kept 7 bases outside the gene matches. CDR3 protein: CASSQDRTAGGPDTQYF. The CDR3 bases are TGTGCCAGCAGCCAAGATAGGACAGCGGGAGGGCCAGATACGCAGTATTTT.

V and J are TRBV11-2 and TRBJ2-3, with 9 bases lining up with TRBD2. Losses at the gene ends were 7 bases for V and 1 base for J; bases not matched to a gene: 3. Germline V gene sequence: CDR1 SGHAT, CDR2 FQNNGV. The CDR3 is 14 residues long. The CDR3 sequence: CASTASGGTDTQYF. In DNA, the CDR3 is TGTGCCAGCACCGCTAGCGGGGGCACAGATACGCAGTATTTT. The whole variable domain, remainder taken from reference TRBV11-2 and TRBJ2-3, is EAGVAQSPRYKIIEKRQSVAFWCNPISGHATLYWYQQILGQGPKLLIQFQNNGVVDDSQLPKDRFSAERLKGVDSTLKIQPAKLEDSAVYLCASTASGGTDTQYFGPGTRLTVL.

A few counts support this clone. The genes are TRBV11-1 and TRBJ2-6; D is perhaps TRBD2 (5 bases). There are 17 residues in the CDR3. V was pared by 7 bases and J by 0 bases, with 16 bases between. Germline lookup yields CDR1 SGHAT and CDR2 FQDESV (reference sequence). Here the CDR3 DNA reads TGTGCCAGCACCCCCGGAGGCAGCAACTCTGGGGCCAACGTCCTGACTTTC. It codes for CASTPGGSNSGANVLTF. Variable domain in full (rest from reference TRBV11-1 and TRBJ2-6): EAEVAQSPRYKITEKSQAVAFWCDPISGHATLYWYRQILGQGPELLVQFQDESVVDDSQLPKDRFSAERLKGVDSTLKIQPAELGDSAMYLCASTPGGSNSGANVLTFGAGSRLTVL.

The chain links TRBV9 to TRBJ1-1; 8 bases are shared with TRBD1. The CDR3 is made up of 17 amino acids. Germline loops: CDR1 SGDLS, CDR2 YYNGEE. With V trimmed by 4 bases and J by 2 bases, 13 bases remained unmatched. This CDR3 is CASSSSYRGGINTEAFF. In nucleotides, the CDR3 is TGTGCCAGCAGCTCGTCCTACAGGGGGGGAATTAACACTGAAGCTTTCTTT.

This CDR3 is CASSGIGVEQFF. The CDR3 DNA follows: TGTGCCAGCAGCGGGATCGGGGTTGAGCAGTTCTTC. This chain uses TRBV5-4 with TRBJ2-1; D perhaps matches TRBD2 (5 bases). Trimming pared 4 bases from V and 9 bases from J, leaving 11 bases between. In germline, CDR1 is SGHNT, CDR2 YYREEE (reference sequence). CDR3 length: 12 amino acids.

This clone occurred once. The chain has TRBV18 and TRBJ1-4, with 7 bases fitting TRBD1. The CDR3 totals 16 residues. Germline CDR1 reads KGHSH; CDR2 reads LQKENI. Trimming at V came to 2 bases and at J to 0 bases, leaving 3 bases not matched to a gene. DNA for the CDR3: TGTGCCAGCTCACCAACAGGGACAGCAACTAATGAAAAACTGTTTTTT. It encodes CASSPTGTATNEKLFF.

The V and J genes are TRBV4-2 and TRBJ1-1; D remains unclear. Per germline, CDR1 LGHNA and CDR2 YNFKEQ. The V and J ends lost 4 bases and 5 bases respectively, with 8 bases between them. This CDR3 is built from 12 residues. The CDR3 sequence is CASSPWGTEAFF. The CDR3 DNA follows: TGTGCCAGCAGCCCTTGGGGAACTGAAGCTTTCTTT.

This clone has a handful of counts. The chain combines TRBV5-1 with TRBJ1-1; no firm D call. V was cut by 1 base and J by 3 bases, with 7 bases left in between. The CDR3 covers 13 residues. Per the germline V gene, CDR1 is SGHRS and CDR2 is YFSETQ. CDR3 nucleotide sequence: TGCGCCAGCAGCTTGAGCTTGGACACTGAAGCTTTCTTT. Amino acids: CASSLSLDTEAFF.

This sequence joins TRBV2 and TRBJ1-5; 8 nucleotides agree with TRBD1. V shed 7 bases, J shed 4 bases, and the junction held 6 bases outside the gene matches. This CDR3 has 14 amino acids. Germline loops: CDR1 SNHLY, CDR2 FYNNEI. The CDR3 DNA follows: TGTGCCAGCAATTTAGGACAGGGAAATCAGCCCCAGCATTTT. It specifies CASNLGQGNQPQHF. Drawing the rest from reference TRBV2 and TRBJ1-5, the complete variable domain is EPEVTQTPSHQVTQMGQEVILRCVPISNHLYFYWYRQILGQKVEFLVSFYNNEISEKSEIFDDQFSVERPDGSNFTLKIRSTKLEDSAMYFCASNLGQGNQPQHFGDGTRLSIL.

This chain connects TRBV7-9 to TRBJ2-7, with D possibly being TRBD1 (6 bases). Per germline, CDR1 SEHNR and CDR2 FQNEAQ (reference sequence). The CDR3 consists of 14 residues. V shed 4 bases and J shed 0 bases, with 10 bases lying between them. CDR3 sequence: CASSSGTPSYEQYF. CDR3 sequence (DNA): TGTGCCAGCAGCTCCGGGACACCCTCCTACGAGCAGTACTTC.

This clone was counted a few times. The chain carries TRBV28 and TRBJ2-7; D is ambiguous. The germline CDR1 and CDR2 sequences are MDHEN and SYDVKM. The CDR3 consists of 12 residues. V lost 8 bases and J 0 bases, leaving 8 bases between the germline ends. CDR3 in DNA: TGTGCCAGCGGAACAGCCTCCTACGAGCAGTACTTC. The encoded protein is CASGTASYEQYF.

The chain combines TRBV5-4 with TRBJ1-2, with TRBD1 matching over 7 bases. The CDR3 loop spans 15 amino acids. Trimming cost V 4 bases and J 0 bases; bases outside gene matches: 6. The germline V gene has CDR1 SGHNT and CDR2 YYREEE (reference sequence). In DNA form, the CDR3 reads TGTGCCAGCAGCCTGGGACAGATCTCTAACTATGGCTACACCTTC. Its protein product is CASSLGQISNYGYTF.

This rearrangement joins TRBV28 to TRBJ1-2; 9 bases are shared with TRBD1. The ends lost 5 bases at V and 4 bases at J; junction bases unmatched: 2. The CDR3 is 13 amino acids. Germline CDR1 and CDR2: MDHEN and SYDVKM. CDR3 amino acids: CASSTGGAYGYTF. CDR3 coding DNA: TGTGCCAGCAGTACAGGGGGCGCCTATGGCTACACCTTC.

The CDR3 DNA is TGTGCCAGCAGCTTAGATTCGGGATTCTCCTTATATGGCTACACCTTC. It encodes CASSLDSGFSLYGYTF. V and J are TRBV11-2 and TRBJ1-2; D uncertain. The V and J ends lost 0 bases and 5 bases respectively, with 16 bases between them. The CDR3 totals 16 residues. The germline V gene has CDR1 SGHAT and CDR2 FQNNGV. Together with reference TRBV11-2 and TRBJ1-2, the CDR3 gives the full variable domain: EAGVAQSPRYKIIEKRQSVAFWCNPISGHATLYWYQQILGQGPKLLIQFQNNGVVDDSQLPKDRFSAERLKGVDSTLKIQPAKLEDSAVYLCASSLDSGFSLYGYTFGSGTRLTVV.

The J gene is TRBJ1-2, the V gene TRBV6-5; possible D gene TRBD1, 6 bases. The germline gives CDR1 MNHEY, CDR2 SVGAGI. V lost 10 bases, J lost 4 bases, and 16 bases lay in between. CDR3 size: 13 residues. The CDR3 spells CATLGGAVYGYTF. CDR3 in DNA: TGTGCCACCCTAGGGGGGGCGGTCTATGGCTACACCTTC.

Here the CDR3 DNA reads TGTGCCAGCAGTGTTGAGGGCGGCCTCTATGGCTACACCTTC. Translating gives CASSVEGGLYGYTF. The gene calls are TRBV6-1 and TRBJ1-2; no clear D gene. This CDR3 comprises 14 residues. Between the trimmed V and J ends, which lost 4 bases and 4 bases, there was a span of 13 bases. CDR1 is MNHNS, CDR2 SASEGT, per germline.

The V gene is TRBV27, the J gene TRBJ2-1; 7 positions agree with TRBD1. The junction had 17 bases not matched to a gene; V was cut back by 0 bases and J by 9 bases. Per germline, CDR1 MNHEY and CDR2 SMNVEV (reference sequence). This CDR3 comprises 18 residues. The CDR3 nucleotides are TGTGCCAGCAGTTTATCGACCAATACAAGGGACAGAGGGTCTGAGCAGTTCTTC. Translation: CASSLSTNTRDRGSEQFF.

CDR3 DNA sequence: TGTGCCAGCAGCCCAAGGACAGCAAACTATGGCTACACCTTC. It encodes CASSPRTANYGYTF. The chain is built from TRBV11-2 and TRBJ1-2; a weak D match, TRBD1 (6 bases). This CDR3 is 14 amino acids long. The germline gives CDR1 SGHAT, CDR2 FQNNGV. The V end lost 5 bases, the J end lost 2 bases, and 12 bases lay between the germline ends.

V is TRBV5-5 and J is TRBJ2-2, with 7 nucleotides matching TRBD1. This CDR3 spans 15 amino acids. V dropped 5 bases and J dropped 2; count of bases not matched to a gene: 6. Germline V lookup: CDR1 SGHKS, CDR2 YYEKEE (reference sequence). The CDR3 nucleotides read TGTGCCAGCAGACTAGGGACAGTTAACACCGGGGAGCTGTTTTTT. It yields the protein CASRLGTVNTGELFF.